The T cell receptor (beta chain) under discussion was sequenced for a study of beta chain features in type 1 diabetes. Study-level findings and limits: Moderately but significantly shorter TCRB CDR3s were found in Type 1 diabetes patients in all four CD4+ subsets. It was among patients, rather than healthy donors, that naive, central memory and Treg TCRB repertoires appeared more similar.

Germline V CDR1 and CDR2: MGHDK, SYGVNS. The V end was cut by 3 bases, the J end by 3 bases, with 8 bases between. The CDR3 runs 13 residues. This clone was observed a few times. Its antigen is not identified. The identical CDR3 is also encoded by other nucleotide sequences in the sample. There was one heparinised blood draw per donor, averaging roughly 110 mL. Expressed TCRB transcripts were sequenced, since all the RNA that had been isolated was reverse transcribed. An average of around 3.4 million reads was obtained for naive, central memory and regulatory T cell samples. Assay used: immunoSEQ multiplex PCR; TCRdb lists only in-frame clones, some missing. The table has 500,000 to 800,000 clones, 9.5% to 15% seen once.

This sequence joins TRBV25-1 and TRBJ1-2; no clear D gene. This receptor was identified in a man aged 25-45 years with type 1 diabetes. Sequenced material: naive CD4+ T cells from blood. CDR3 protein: CASSEGTDYGYTF. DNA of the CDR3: TGTGCCAGCAGTGAGGGAACCGACTATGGCTACACCTTC.